A single sample gave rise to the 22 T cell receptor beta chains below, sequenced in a study of T cells in Graves' hyperthyroidism and ophthalmopathy. RNA transcripts provided the source from which TCR beta CDR3 regions were amplified. First-round RT-PCR targeting the TCR CDR3 was performed with the HTBI primer set. TCRdb re-called the multiplex PCR reads through MiXCR, storing one row per CDR3 protein. The data hold 500,000 to 800,000 distinct CDR3 sequences, with 45% observed a single time. Input material: peripheral blood or thyroid tissue (not recorded which). Receptors originate from an adult man with Graves' disease, either hyperthyroidism or ophthalmopathy (not recorded which).

This clonotype occurred a few times. The rearrangement uses TRBV10-3 and TRBJ2-7, with TRBD2 matching 10 bases. The CDR3 loop spans 17 amino acids. After removal of 4 bases from V and 1 base from J, the junction contained 10 bases not matched to a gene. Germline-derived CDR1 and CDR2 are ENHRY and SYGVKD. The CDR3 DNA reads TGTGCCATCAGTGCGACTCCCGGGACTAGCGCATCCTACGAGCAGTACTTC. Encoded protein: CAISATPGTSASYEQYF.

The chain has TRBV6-1 and TRBJ2-2, with TRBD1 as a possible D gene (6 bases). Per the germline V gene, CDR1 is MNHNS and CDR2 is SASEGT. The length of the CDR3 is 16 residues. The V gene lost 5 bases and the J gene lost 3 bases, with 16 bases spanning the gap. The CDR3 spells CASSTGTVGYTGELFF. As DNA, the CDR3 is TGTGCCAGCAGTACAGGGACGGTTGGCTACACCGGGGAGCTGTTTTTT.

J is TRBJ2-5 and V is TRBV6-2 or TRBV6-3; unclear D gene. V was shortened by 6 bases and J by 6 bases, with 20 bases between the two germline ends. Germline loops: CDR1 MNHEY, CDR2 SVGEGT. CDR3 length: 15 residues. The CDR3 protein is CASSLQPTTEKTQYF. The CDR3 DNA follows: TGTGCCAGCAGCCTACAACCAACTACCGAAAAGACCCAGTACTTC.

The chain combines TRBV29-1 with TRBJ1-2, with a tentative D call TRBD1 (5 bases). The germline CDR1 and CDR2 sequences are SQVTM and ANQGSEA. Trimming shortened V by 1 base and J by 13 bases, and 10 bases separated the two germline ends. The CDR3 is made up of 10 amino acids. CDR3 in DNA: TGCAGCGTTGAAGGCGGGGGATTCACCTTC. Protein product: CSVEGGGFTF.

This clonotype was seen a handful of times. A read error is possible here, since a much larger clone lies one base away. The rearrangement uses TRBV12-3 or TRBV12-4 and TRBJ1-5; D gene ambiguous. This CDR3 contains 12 residues. V was cut by 6 bases and J by 0 bases, with 3 bases left in between. CDR3 nucleotide sequence: TGTGCCAGCAGGAATAGCAATCAGCCCCAGCATTTT. It codes for CASRNSNQPQHF.

V gene TRBV20-1 combines with J gene TRBJ2-7; TRBD2 aligns across 11 bases. The CDR3 loop spans 13 amino acids. CDR1 DFQATT and CDR2 SNEGSKA come from the germline V gene (reference sequence). V gave up 6 bases and J gave up 7 bases; unmatched junction bases: 8. The CDR3 loop reads CSALTSGGQEQYF. Written as DNA, the CDR3 is TGCAGTGCGCTTACTAGCGGGGGCCAAGAGCAGTACTTC.

This clonotype has just a few counts. The junction differs from germline at one of its ends, possibly a read error. The V and J genes are TRBV5-1 and TRBJ1-5; perhaps TRBD1 as D (5 bases). Per germline, CDR1 SGHRS and CDR2 YFSETQ. The CDR3 extends over 14 amino acids. DNA of the CDR3: TGTGCCAGCAGTTACTCCCCGGGGGGTCAGCCCCAGCATTTT. It codes for CASSYSPGGQPQHF.

This clonotype was detected many times. CDR3 region: CSARDSGTYGYTF. For the CDR3, the DNA is TGCAGTGCTAGAGATTCTGGCACGTATGGCTACACCTTC. The rearrangement uses TRBV20-1 and TRBJ1-2; D is unresolved. The CDR3 consists of 13 residues. Between the trimmed V and J ends, which lost 0 bases and 5 bases, there was a span of 10 bases. The germline CDR1 and CDR2 sequences are DFQATT and SNEGSKA (reference sequence).

The V and J genes are TRBV7-8 and TRBJ1-4; maybe TRBD1 (5 bases). The CDR3 has 16 amino acids. Trimming cost V 5 bases and J 7 bases, with 20 bases left between them. CDR1 and CDR2 (germline): SGHVS, FQNEAQ. This chain's CDR3 is CASSQGSGGRGEKLFF. The CDR3 coding sequence is TGTGCCAGCAGCCAAGGGTCTGGGGGAAGGGGTGAAAAACTGTTTTTT.

The gene calls are TRBV28 and TRBJ1-2; 12 positions match TRBD1. This CDR3 is built from 13 residues. Germline CDR1 is MDHEN and CDR2 is SYDVKM. J lost 12 bases, V lost 8 bases, and 10 bases had no gene match. The CDR3 DNA is TGTGCCAGCGCGGGACAGGGGGCCCTTTCTGACACCTTC. Its translation is CASAGQGALSDTF.

V and J are TRBV29-1 and TRBJ1-2, with 9 bases matching TRBD1. This CDR3 has 13 residues. Per germline, CDR1 SQVTM and CDR2 ANQGSEA. Trimming took 4 bases from V and 5 from J; bases not matched to a gene: 5. The CDR3 DNA reads as TGCAGCGTTGCTACCGGGACAGGGTATGGCTACACCTTC. It encodes CSVATGTGYGYTF.

This clonotype was seen at least ten times. J is TRBJ1-2 and V is TRBV2, with a weak D call TRBD1 (6 bases). Germline assignment: CDR1 SNHLY and CDR2 FYNNEI. Trimming removed 4 bases at V and 5 bases at J, with 17 bases between. The CDR3 is 15 amino acids. CDR3 in DNA: TGTGCCAGCAGTGGAGTCGGGGGGCGCATTTATGGCTACACCTTC. This sequence encodes CASSGVGGRIYGYTF.

This clonotype was seen repeatedly, ten times or more. This rearrangement joins TRBV5-1 to TRBJ1-2, with 7 positions matching TRBD1. This CDR3 region has 14 residues. With 4 bases clipped from V and 4 bases from J, the junction kept 7 bases outside the gene matches. Germline assignment: CDR1 SGHRS and CDR2 YFSETQ. In DNA, the CDR3 is TGCGCCAGCAGCCCGGACAGGCCTTCCTATGGCTACACCTTC. Encoded protein: CASSPDRPSYGYTF.

V gene TRBV7-6 combines with J gene TRBJ2-5; 11 bases agree with TRBD2. This CDR3 region has 15 residues. Germline lookup yields CDR1 SGHVS and CDR2 FNYEAQ. V gave up 6 bases and J gave up 11 bases; unmatched junction bases: 14. Written as DNA, the CDR3 is TGTGCCAGCAGTTACGTTAGCGGGGGGGCCAGTGAGCAGTACTTC. Amino acid sequence: CASSYVSGGASEQYF. The complete variable domain, with remaining parts taken from reference TRBV7-6 and TRBJ2-5, reads GAGVSQSPRYKVTKRGQDVALRCDPISGHVSLYWYRQALGQGPEFLTYFNYEAQQDKSGLPNDRFSAERPEGSISTLTIQRTEQRDSAMYRCASSYVSGGASEQYFGPGTRLLVL.

This chain uses TRBV20-1 with TRBJ1-2; the D is unclear. The CDR3 is made up of 11 amino acids. Germline V gene data show CDR1 as DFQATT and CDR2 as SNEGSKA (reference sequence). The V end was cut by 3 bases, the J end by 12 bases, with 14 bases between. The CDR3 DNA follows: TGCAGTGCTAGGGGCAGCGTTATGGACACCTTC. Protein product: CSARGSVMDTF.

The chain combines TRBV15 with TRBJ1-1, with D unresolved. This CDR3 contains 15 residues. The germline V and J ends were trimmed by 0 bases and 1 base, with 9 bases remaining between them. Germline assignment: CDR1 LNHNV and CDR2 YYDKDF (reference sequence). CDR3 region: CATSRDWAGNTEAFF. CDR3 DNA: TGTGCCACCAGCAGAGATTGGGCAGGGAACACTGAAGCTTTCTTT.

V and J are TRBV20-1 and TRBJ1-4, with D tentatively TRBD1 (6 bases). Per germline, CDR1 DFQATT and CDR2 SNEGSKA (reference sequence). The germline V and J ends were trimmed by 8 bases and 4 bases, with 17 bases remaining between them. This CDR3 spans 14 amino acids. This CDR3 is CSYSGGPLNEKLFF. CDR3 bases: TGCAGTTACTCCGGGGGCCCGCTTAATGAAAAACTGTTTTTT.

V is TRBV7-2 and J is TRBJ1-2; 8 bases align to TRBD1. This CDR3 is 13 amino acids long. V gave up 5 bases and J gave up 8 bases; unmatched junction bases: 7. The germline V gene encodes CDR1 SGHTA and CDR2 FQGNSA. For the CDR3, the DNA is TGTGCCAGCAGCCCAGGACAGGGCCCCGGCTACACCTTC. This gives the protein CASSPGQGPGYTF.

The gene calls are TRBV20-1 and TRBJ1-2; no reliable D call. Germline lookup yields CDR1 DFQATT and CDR2 SNEGSKA (reference sequence). Trimming stripped 6 bases from V and 6 bases from J, with 11 bases between. The CDR3 totals 11 residues. The DNA for the CDR3 is TGCAGTGCGACCCACGGGAATGGCTACACCTTC. This encodes CSATHGNGYTF.

This clonotype was counted only a few times. The CDR3 coding sequence is TGTGCCAGCAGTCGGCGGGGGGGTGGCAATCAGCCCCAGCATTTT. Its protein product is CASSRRGGGNQPQHF. The chain has TRBV12-3 or TRBV12-4 and TRBJ1-5, with D perhaps matching TRBD1 (5 bases). Trimming pared 5 bases from V and 2 bases from J, leaving 13 bases between. The CDR3 contains 15 residues.

This clonotype appeared many times. The rearrangement uses TRBV25-1 and TRBJ1-2; perhaps TRBD1 as D (5 bases). Per germline, CDR1 MGHDK and CDR2 SYGVNS. Trimming removed 2 bases from V and 0 bases from J, with 13 bases in between. The CDR3 covers 16 residues. CDR3 nucleotides: TGTGCCAGCAGTGAAGGGGGGATCGGCCCTAACTATGGCTACACCTTC. It yields the protein CASSEGGIGPNYGYTF.

The J gene is TRBJ2-7, the V gene TRBV7-9; 7 bases agree with TRBD2. Germline CDR1 SEHNR, CDR2 FQNEAQ (reference sequence). The ends lost 6 bases at V and 4 bases at J; junction bases unmatched: 18. CDR3 size: 17 residues. CDR3 amino acids: CASSFYGGSGATYEQYF. CDR3 in DNA: TGTGCCAGCAGTTTCTATGGAGGCAGCGGGGCGACGTACGAGCAGTACTTC.